The 20 T cell receptor beta chains below come from one sample, sequenced in a study of PD-1 blockade in classical Hodgkin lymphoma. Documented time point: cycle 4 day 1 (C4D1), after less than seven weeks of nivolumab. Each patient experienced a relapse that followed autologous stem cell transplantation, and brentuximab vedotin exposure varied. Libraries were prepared by immunoSEQ multiplex PCR; TCRdb keeps only in-frame clonotypes and omits some of them. The table has some 100,000 clones, 90% to 95% seen once. Sequencing was performed on peripheral blood mononuclear cells (PBMCs), taken before the fourth cycle of nivolumab. These receptors were taken from a human donor with classical Hodgkin lymphoma.

This clone was seen a single time. V gene TRBV5-8 combines with J gene TRBJ2-7, with 11 bases aligning to TRBD2. The CDR3 spans 14 residues. The trim removed 4 bases at V and 5 bases at J, leaving 5 bases unmatched. In germline, CDR1 is SGHTS, CDR2 YDEGEE. CDR3 sequence: CASSLSGRAHEQYF. The DNA of the CDR3 is TGTGCCAGCAGCCTTAGCGGGAGGGCCCACGAGCAGTACTTC.

CDR3 sequence (DNA): TGTGCCAGCAGTTACTCGGGACAGGATTACGAGCAGTACTTC. It specifies CASSYSGQDYEQYF. The chain links TRBV6-5 to TRBJ2-7; 8 bases map to TRBD1. The CDR3 extends over 14 amino acids. Germline V gene lookup returns CDR1 MNHEY and CDR2 SVGAGI. V trimming: 0 bases; J trimming: 4 bases; junction bases outside the gene matches: 2.

This clone appeared once. The V and J genes are TRBV9 and TRBJ1-2; TRBD1 might be the D (6 bases). With 3 bases removed from V and 4 bases from J, the gap between germline ends came to 13 bases. Germline V gives CDR1 SGDLS, CDR2 YYNGEE. This CDR3 has 14 residues. The CDR3 sequence is CASSAGDTIYGYTF. For the CDR3, the DNA is TGTGCCAGCAGCGCCGGGGACACCATCTATGGCTACACCTTC.

The V gene is TRBV10-3, the J gene TRBJ2-2; D possibly corresponds to TRBD2 (5 bases). Trimming removed 4 bases at V and 1 base at J, with 7 bases between. CDR1 ENHRY and CDR2 SYGVKD come from the germline V gene. CDR3 length: 14 residues. DNA for the CDR3: TGTGCCATCAGTGCGGACTTGAACACCGGGGAGCTGTTTTTT. Translated, it gives CAISADLNTGELFF.

The rearrangement joins TRBV28 to TRBJ1-2, with a possible D match to TRBD1 (5 bases). Germline V gene data show CDR1 as MDHEN and CDR2 as SYDVKM. This CDR3 comprises 13 residues. V was clipped by 2 bases and J by 2 bases, with 6 bases between them. CDR3 protein: CASSLAGNYGYTF. The CDR3 bases are TGTGCCAGCAGTTTAGCAGGGAACTATGGCTACACCTTC.

The V call is TRBV6-4, the J call TRBJ2-6, with D possibly matching TRBD1 (5 bases). The V end was cut by 5 bases, the J end by 2 bases, with 13 bases between. CDR3 size: 16 residues. Germline lookup yields CDR1 MRHNA and CDR2 SNTAGT. The CDR3 here is CASSSSRATGANVLTF. The CDR3 coding sequence is TGTGCCAGCAGTAGTTCCAGGGCGACTGGGGCCAACGTCCTGACTTTC.

The chain employs TRBV7-9 and TRBJ2-2, with 10 bases identical to TRBD1. This CDR3 is built from 14 residues. Germline-derived CDR1 and CDR2 are SEHNR and FQNEAQ (reference sequence). With V trimmed by 8 bases and J by 4 bases, 4 bases remained unmatched. CDR3 protein: CASFGQGGTGELFF. CDR3 DNA sequence: TGTGCCAGCTTCGGACAGGGGGGCACCGGGGAGCTGTTTTTT.

The chain employs TRBV19 and TRBJ2-5; the D call may be TRBD1 or TRBD2 (6 bases each). Germline lookup yields CDR1 LNHDA and CDR2 SQIVND (reference sequence). Between the trimmed V and J ends, which lost 7 bases and 5 bases, there was a span of 17 bases. The CDR3 loop spans 14 amino acids. The CDR3 DNA reads TGTGCCAGTAACGCAGGGAGAGGGGGGGAGACCCAGTACTTC. The encoded protein is CASNAGRGGETQYF.

The chain employs TRBV2 and TRBJ2-5, with D tentatively TRBD1 or TRBD2 (6 bases each). The V gene's germline CDR1 is SNHLY and CDR2 FYNNEI. The CDR3 is 18 amino acids. The germline V and J ends were trimmed by 3 bases and 2 bases, with 22 bases remaining between them. Here the CDR3 reads CASSDGGLTATRQETQYF. CDR3 in DNA: TGTGCCAGCAGTGACGGGGGCTTAACCGCCACGCGACAAGAGACCCAGTACTTC.

The chain has TRBV2 and TRBJ1-5; TRBD1 matches 7 bases. Germline CDR1 reads SNHLY; CDR2 reads FYNNEI. The CDR3 runs to 15 residues. With 3 bases clipped from V and 6 bases from J, the junction kept 8 bases outside the gene matches. CDR3 residues: CASSEGQGESQPQHF. In DNA, the CDR3 is TGTGCCAGCAGTGAGGGTCAGGGGGAGAGTCAGCCCCAGCATTTT.

This chain uses TRBV27 with TRBJ2-7; tentatively, D is TRBD1 (5 bases). The length of the CDR3 is 12 residues. Deletions cut 2 bases from V and 6 bases from J, with 8 bases between. The germline V gene encodes CDR1 MNHEY and CDR2 SMNVEV (reference sequence). DNA of the CDR3: TGTGCCAGCAGTTTACAGGGTGGCGAGCAGTACTTC. Translated: CASSLQGGEQYF.

The CDR3 loop is CASSRLANTGELFF. The CDR3 coding sequence is TGTGCCAGTAGTAGGTTGGCGAACACCGGGGAGCTGTTTTTT. The V gene is TRBV19, the J gene TRBJ2-2; D gene unclear. Germline CDR1 is LNHDA and CDR2 is SQIVND (reference sequence). Trimming stripped 4 bases from V and 0 bases from J, with 6 bases between. The CDR3 runs to 14 residues.

This rearrangement joins TRBV9 to TRBJ2-5; maybe TRBD2 (5 bases). The CDR3 sequence is 16 residues long. V shed 5 bases and J shed 5 bases, with 22 bases lying between them. Per the germline V gene, CDR1 is SGDLS and CDR2 is YYNGEE. CDR3: CASSVMGWRVGETQYF. CDR3 coding DNA: TGTGCCAGCAGTGTAATGGGGTGGCGGGTTGGGGAGACCCAGTACTTC.

The count of this clone is one. The rearrangement joins TRBV27 to TRBJ2-3; 8 nucleotides match TRBD1. The CDR3 spans 17 residues. Germline CDR1 reads MNHEY; CDR2 reads SMNVEV (reference sequence). With 0 bases clipped from V and 2 bases from J, the junction kept 7 bases outside the gene matches. CDR3 DNA sequence: TGTGCCAGCAGTTTATCGACCTCAGGGGGCCCCACAGATACGCAGTATTTT. Translated: CASSLSTSGGPTDTQYF.

The rearrangement joins TRBV19 to TRBJ2-1, with a possible D match to TRBD2 (6 bases). The V gene's germline CDR1 is LNHDA and CDR2 SQIVND (reference sequence). The CDR3 spans 17 residues. The ends were cut back, 5 bases at V and 6 bases at J, with 23 bases in the middle. The DNA of the CDR3 is TGTGCCAGTAGTGGGCCCGTTTTACAGCGGGCGGGCAATGAGCAGTTCTTC. Amino acids: CASSGPVLQRAGNEQFF.

The chain recombines TRBV27 with TRBJ2-3, with a weak D call TRBD2 (6 bases). The CDR3 runs 16 residues. Germline assignment: CDR1 MNHEY and CDR2 SMNVEV (reference sequence). Deletions cut 2 bases from V and 0 bases from J, with 12 bases between. The DNA for the CDR3 is TGTGCCAGCAGTTTACAGCGGGCTACTAGCACAGATACGCAGTATTTT. Translation: CASSLQRATSTDTQYF.

The chain recombines TRBV5-6 with TRBJ2-7; D perhaps matches TRBD1 (5 bases). Germline V gives CDR1 SGHDT, CDR2 YYEEEE. V lost 3 bases and J 2 bases, leaving 9 bases between the germline ends. The CDR3 is 13 residues long. The CDR3 DNA reads as TGTGCCAGCAGCTCGACAGTGACCTACGAGCAGTACTTC. It specifies CASSSTVTYEQYF.

The CDR3 DNA reads as TGTGCCAGCAGTTTCGGATCGCTGAACACTGAAGCTTTCTTT. It codes for CASSFGSLNTEAFF. The chain has TRBV27 and TRBJ1-1; D not resolved. The CDR3 is 14 amino acids. V lost 3 bases and J lost 0, with 8 bases in between. Germline V gene data show CDR1 as MNHEY and CDR2 as SMNVEV (reference sequence).

The V gene is TRBV11-2, the J gene TRBJ2-7; the D gene is possibly TRBD2 (6 bases). The CDR3 sequence is 13 residues long. Germline-derived CDR1 and CDR2 are SGHAT and FQNNGV. V was pared by 4 bases and J by 7 bases, with 14 bases between. The DNA of the CDR3 is TGTGCCAGCAGCTCCGGATGGGGGGTAGAGCAGTACTTC. It encodes CASSSGWGVEQYF.

V gene TRBV6-1 combines with J gene TRBJ1-3; 7 bases line up with TRBD1. The CDR3 has 14 amino acids. After removal of 8 bases from V and 2 bases from J, the junction contained 6 bases not matched to a gene. CDR1 and CDR2 from the germline V gene are MNHNS and SASEGT. CDR3 protein: CASSGRGPGNTIYF. The CDR3 nucleotides are TGTGCCAGCTCCGGGAGGGGGCCTGGAAACACCATATATTTT.